The source of this T cell receptor (beta chain) is a study of T cell repertoires in cytomegalovirus infection. As for the study in general: Evidence of both CMV infection and a matching HLA type came from public TCR beta signatures. Study-wide results and caveats: Clonotypes of TCR beta that were HLA-C-restricted and CMV-specific dominated the ex vivo response.

Germline CDR1 is LNHNV and CDR2 is YYDKDF (reference sequence). The CDR3 runs 17 residues. V shed 1 base and J shed 1 base, with 15 bases lying between them. Turning to this clonotype: Its antigen is not known. A much larger clone lies a single base off, so this may be a read error.

One entry per CDR3 protein, called by TCRdb with MiXCR from the reads. The sample comprises 900,000 to 950,000 distinct CDR3 sequences, approximately 31% of which are singletons, and over 10% rests with the top ten. This receptor was obtained from a human donor in good health (CMV status not recorded). Some clones in this sample may be carry-over from other donors' samples. The genes are TRBV15 and TRBJ2-3, with D hard to call. This specimen was cultured CD8+ T cells from PBMCs, taken from culture after CMV antigen stimulation. The CDR3 reads CATSRVSAFSCTDTQYF. The CDR3 DNA is TGTGCCACCAGCAGAGTCAGCGCCTTTTCTTGCACAGATACGCAGTATTTT.